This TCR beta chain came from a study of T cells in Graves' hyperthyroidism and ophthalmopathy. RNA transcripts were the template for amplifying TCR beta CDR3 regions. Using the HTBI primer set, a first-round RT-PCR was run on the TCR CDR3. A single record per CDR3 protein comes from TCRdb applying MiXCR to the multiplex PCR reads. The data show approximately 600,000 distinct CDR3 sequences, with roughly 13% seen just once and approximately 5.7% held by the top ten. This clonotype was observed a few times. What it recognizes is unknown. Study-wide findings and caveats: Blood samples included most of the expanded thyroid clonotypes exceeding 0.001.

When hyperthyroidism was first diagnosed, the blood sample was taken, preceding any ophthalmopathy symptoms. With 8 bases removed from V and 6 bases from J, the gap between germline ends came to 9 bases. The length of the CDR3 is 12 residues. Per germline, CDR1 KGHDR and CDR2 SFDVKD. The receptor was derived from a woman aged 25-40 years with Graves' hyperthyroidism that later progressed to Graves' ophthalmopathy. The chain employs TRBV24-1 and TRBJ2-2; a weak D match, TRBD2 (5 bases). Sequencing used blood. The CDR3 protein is CATTGISGELFF. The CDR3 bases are TGTGCCACCACGGGGATCTCCGGGGAGCTGTTTTTT.